Below are 11 T cell receptor beta chains sequenced from a single sample in a study of blood T cell repertoires in COVID-19. Generated by immunoSEQ multiplex PCR, the TCRdb table keeps only in-frame clones and is missing some. The data contain about 50,000 clones, about 85% of them singletons. The source material was peripheral blood. Receptor source: a woman in her sixties with acute or convalescent COVID-19.

This clone is a singleton in its sample. The chain carries TRBV6-2 or TRBV6-3 and TRBJ2-7, with D possibly matching TRBD2 (6 bases). There are 11 residues in the CDR3. Trimming shortened V by 6 bases and J by 11 bases, and 14 bases separated the two germline ends. Germline loops: CDR1 MNHEY, CDR2 SVGEGT. The CDR3 coding sequence is TGTGCCAGCAGCAAAAGCGGGTGGGAGTACTTC. Its translation: CASSKSGWEYF.

J is TRBJ1-2 and V is TRBV11-2, with 11 bases aligning to TRBD1. The germline V gene has CDR1 SGHAT and CDR2 FQNNGV. This CDR3 spans 14 amino acids. V shed 5 bases and J 7 bases; nucleotides not matched to a gene: 6. This chain's CDR3 is CASSEGQGVGGYTF. The CDR3 coding sequence is TGTGCCAGCAGCGAGGGACAGGGGGTTGGTGGCTACACCTTC.

This chain uses TRBV2 with TRBJ2-1; 8 bases are a match to TRBD1. Germline V CDR1 and CDR2: SNHLY, FYNNEI. The J segment lost 0 bases and the V segment lost 5 bases, leaving 6 bases of the junction unmatched. The CDR3 is 16 amino acids. The CDR3 DNA reads as TGTGCCAGCAGTAGACAGGGGCTAAGCTCCTACAATGAGCAGTTCTTC. This gives the protein CASSRQGLSSYNEQFF.

This sequence joins TRBV4-1 and TRBJ2-5; 8 nucleotides match TRBD2. The J segment lost 5 bases and the V segment lost 2 bases, leaving 10 bases of the junction unmatched. The CDR3 runs 16 residues. Looked up from germline, CDR1 is MGHRA and CDR2 is YSYEKL. The CDR3 bases are TGCGCCAGCAGCCAATTCCTAGCGGGCGGCAGGGAGACCCAGTACTTC. It codes for CASSQFLAGGRETQYF.

The gene calls are TRBV28 and TRBJ2-5, with 12 nucleotides matching TRBD1. V dropped 8 bases and J dropped 7; count of bases not matched to a gene: 17. The CDR3 loop spans 17 amino acids. In germline, CDR1 is MDHEN, CDR2 SYDVKM. The CDR3 nucleotides are TGTGCCAGCTTGGAGGGGGACAGGGGGCGAGTTTCGGTGACCCAGTACTTC. Encoded protein: CASLEGDRGRVSVTQYF.

The gene calls are TRBV9 and TRBJ2-2; TRBD2 agrees at 9 bases. This CDR3 has 15 amino acids. Germline assignment: CDR1 SGDLS and CDR2 YYNGEE. V gave up 7 bases and J gave up 4 bases; unmatched junction bases: 8. CDR3 DNA sequence: TGTGCCAGCTCCTCTAGCGGGGTGGGCACCGGGGAGCTGTTTTTT. Its protein product is CASSSSGVGTGELFF.

The V and J genes are TRBV5-4 and TRBJ1-1; 9 nucleotides align to TRBD1. The CDR3 spans 16 residues. Germline V lookup: CDR1 SGHNT, CDR2 YYREEE (reference sequence). V was pared by 3 bases and J by 1 base, with 7 bases of the junction left unmatched. The CDR3 DNA sequence: TGTGCCAGCAGCTCACAGGGGGCGAGAGGGAACACTGAAGCTTTCTTT. Protein product: CASSSQGARGNTEAFF.

The chain joins TRBV29-1 to TRBJ2-3, with TRBD1 as a possible D gene (5 bases). Germline CDR1 and CDR2: SQVTM and ANQGSEA. The CDR3 runs to 12 residues. V shed 4 bases and J shed 6 bases, with 11 bases lying between them. This CDR3 is CSVVREGDTQYF. The CDR3, as DNA: TGCAGCGTTGTCAGGGAAGGCGATACGCAGTATTTT.

The chain has TRBV7-9 and TRBJ1-1, with 7 bases identical to TRBD1. CDR1 SEHNR and CDR2 FQNEAQ come from the germline V gene (reference sequence). The CDR3 runs 14 residues. The V segment lost 3 bases and the J segment 7 bases; nucleotides outside the gene matches: 8. CDR3: CASSFRQGLGEAFF. CDR3 coding DNA: TGTGCCAGCAGCTTTCGACAGGGCTTGGGTGAAGCTTTCTTT.

The rearrangement links TRBV5-1 to TRBJ2-7; 12 bases are a match to TRBD2. Germline CDR1 SGHRS, CDR2 YFSETQ. V gave up 4 bases and J gave up 5 bases; unmatched junction bases: 7. The CDR3 sequence is 15 residues long. The CDR3 region has the DNA TGCGCCAGCAGCGTAACTAGCGGGGGGCCCCACGAGCAGTACTTC. Translation gives CASSVTSGGPHEQYF. Based on the CDR3 plus reference TRBV5-1 and TRBJ2-7, the full variable domain is KAGVTQTPRYLIKTRGQQVTLSCSPISGHRSVSWYQQTPGQGLQFLFEYFSETQRNKGNFPGRFSGRQFSNSRSEMNVSTLELGDSALYLCASSVTSGGPHEQYFGPGTRLTVT.

The chain has TRBV6-5 and TRBJ2-2, with 12 bases matching TRBD2. Germline values: CDR1 MNHEY, CDR2 SVGAGI. The junction had 4 bases not matched to a gene; V was cut back by 0 bases and J by 8 bases. The CDR3 runs to 16 residues. This CDR3 reads CASSYSVGLAGGELFF. DNA for the CDR3: TGTGCCAGCAGTTACTCGGTCGGACTAGCGGGAGGGGAGCTGTTTTTT.